The source of this TCR beta chain is a study of cytomegalovirus exposure and HLA in healthy donors. About the study: About 84% of around 400 genotyped donors fell in the Caucasian-associated ancestry cluster. Study results and limitations: The authors listed over 150 TCR beta chains as cytomegalovirus-associated. Rarity marked most TCR sequences, yet some public TCRs occurred in many donors. Reportedly, HLA-A and HLA-B alleles of most subjects were accurately predicted from TCR beta.

The table lists this clone with a few counts. Its specificity is not known. CDR3 length equals 13 residues. V was pared by 5 bases and J by 2 bases, with 3 bases of the junction left unmatched. Germline lookup yields CDR1 SGHTS and CDR2 YDEGEE. Primers included in the PCR were 60 Vbeta and 13 Jbeta primers. The assay was immunoSEQ multiplex PCR, and TCRdb's table has in-frame clones only and misses some. The data show about 180,000 clones, roughly 80% seen once. Source material: PBMCs. The source is a girl aged 5-17 years in good health and CMV-seropositive. This sequence joins TRBV5-8 and TRBJ2-5, with 7 bases matching TRBD2. In DNA, the CDR3 is TGTGCCAGCAGGACGCGGGGGCAAGAGACCCAGTACTTC. This codes for CASRTRGQETQYF.